Following are 18 T cell receptor beta chains from one sample sequenced in a study of PD-L1 blockade in urothelial cancer. Sample time point: pretreatment peripheral blood. Here immunoSEQ multiplex PCR was the method, and the copy in TCRdb shows in-frame clones only, minus some. This table has about 95,000 clones, over 75% appearing once. This specimen consisted of PBMCs, obtained around atezolizumab (anti-PD-L1) treatment. Source of these receptors: a man between 60 and 75 years old with urothelial cancer.

This chain links TRBV4-2 with TRBJ1-2; a weak D match, TRBD1 (6 bases). The CDR3 consists of 17 residues. Germline CDR1 reads LGHNA; CDR2 reads YNFKEQ. Trimming shortened V by 0 bases and J by 4 bases, and 18 bases separated the two germline ends. The CDR3 nucleotides are TGTGCCAGCAGCCAAGAGGGGGTGGACAGCAACCTCTATGGCTACACCTTC. Its translation: CASSQEGVDSNLYGYTF.

The V call is TRBV6-6, the J call TRBJ1-2, with 9 bases aligning to TRBD1. Germline CDR1 MNHNY, CDR2 SVGAGI (reference sequence). The CDR3 has 13 amino acids. V shed 8 bases, J shed 7 bases, and the junction held 8 bases outside the gene matches. CDR3: CASGQGQGFGYTF. The CDR3 region has the DNA TGTGCCAGCGGCCAGGGACAGGGATTTGGCTACACCTTC.

V usage is TRBV10-2 and J usage is TRBJ2-7; 12 bases fit TRBD2. With 8 bases clipped from V and 4 bases from J, the junction kept 15 bases outside the gene matches. The CDR3 is 17 amino acids. CDR1 is WSHSY and CDR2 is SAAADI in the germline V gene. CDR3 DNA: TGCGCCAGCTCTACATGGCTAGCGGGAGGGCCGGTATACGAGCAGTACTTC. Translated: CASSTWLAGGPVYEQYF.

This rearrangement joins TRBV4-1 to TRBJ2-3; the match to TRBD2 covers 8 bases. CDR1 is MGHRA, CDR2 YSYEKL, per germline. The CDR3 consists of 15 residues. Losses at the gene ends were 2 bases for V and 2 bases for J; bases not matched to a gene: 3. CDR3 region: CASSQTSGPTDTQYF. The CDR3 nucleotides are TGCGCCAGCAGCCAAACTAGCGGCCCCACAGATACGCAGTATTTT.

V and J are TRBV27 and TRBJ2-1; D is possibly TRBD1 (6 bases). The germline V and J ends were trimmed by 7 bases and 3 bases, with 19 bases remaining between them. CDR1 and CDR2 from the germline V gene are MNHEY and SMNVEV (reference sequence). This CDR3 is 16 amino acids long. As DNA, the CDR3 is TGTGCCAGCAATTCAAATTTCGCAGGGGTCTACAATGAGCAGTTCTTC. Its protein product is CASNSNFAGVYNEQFF.

The J gene is TRBJ1-5, the V gene TRBV5-1; the match to TRBD1 covers 7 bases. Germline assignment: CDR1 SGHRS and CDR2 YFSETQ. Trimming removed 0 bases from V and 4 bases from J; junction bases left unmatched: 4. The CDR3 runs to 15 residues. CDR3 sequence: CASSLDGTANQPQHF. The CDR3, as DNA: TGCGCCAGCAGCTTGGATGGGACAGCGAATCAGCCCCAGCATTTT. Using reference TRBV5-1 and TRBJ1-5 for the parts outside the CDR3, the full variable domain is KAGVTQTPRYLIKTRGQQVTLSCSPISGHRSVSWYQQTPGQGLQFLFEYFSETQRNKGNFPGRFSGRQFSNSRSEMNVSTLELGDSALYLCASSLDGTANQPQHFGDGTRLSIL.

The rearrangement joins TRBV10-1 to TRBJ2-4, with D perhaps TRBD1 (6 bases). The CDR3 loop spans 12 amino acids. V was pared by 4 bases and J by 9 bases, with 10 bases between. From germline, CDR1 is WNHNN and CDR2 SYGVQD (reference sequence). The CDR3 DNA sequence: TGCGCCAGCAGTGGGGTCAGGGGCATTCAGTACTTC. This codes for CASSGVRGIQYF.

The rearrangement links TRBV9 to TRBJ1-1; D might be TRBD1 (6 bases). Germline assignment: CDR1 SGDLS and CDR2 YYNGEE. This CDR3 has 12 residues. Trimming took off 3 bases at V and 8 bases at J, with 11 bases between the two ends. As DNA, the CDR3 is TGTGCCAGCAGCGAGGGCAGGGGAGAAGCTTTCTTT. This gives the protein CASSEGRGEAFF.

Concerning this clone itself: One junction end does not reproduce the germline sequence, and a read error may be involved. The chain carries TRBV7-3 and TRBJ2-5; 12 bases fit TRBD2. This CDR3 is 15 amino acids long. Germline V gene lookup returns CDR1 SGHTA and CDR2 FQGTGA. CDR3 amino acids: CASSILAGGREAQYF. DNA of the CDR3: TGTGCCAGCAGCATACTAGCGGGGGGAAGAGAGGCCCAGTACTTC.

The chain has TRBV6-6 and TRBJ1-4; 7 bases match TRBD1. The CDR3 runs to 16 residues. Germline CDR1 and CDR2: MNHNY and SVGAGI (reference sequence). The ends lost 5 bases at V and 5 bases at J; junction bases unmatched: 11. The CDR3 loop is CASSPTGTDLNEKLFF. The CDR3, as DNA: TGTGCCAGCAGTCCAACCGGGACAGATTTAAATGAAAAACTGTTTTTT.

This chain links TRBV7-2 with TRBJ1-5; weak D call: TRBD1 (5 bases). V was shortened by 3 bases and J by 3 bases, with 12 bases between the two germline ends. The CDR3 spans 15 residues. Germline CDR1 reads SGHTA; CDR2 reads FQGNSA. The CDR3 region is CASSFTGRLNQPQHF. CDR3 sequence (DNA): TGTGCCAGCAGCTTTACAGGCCGTCTCAATCAGCCCCAGCATTTT. Filled out from reference TRBV7-2 and TRBJ1-5, the complete variable domain reads GAGVSQSPSNKVTEKGKDVELRCDPISGHTALYWYRQSLGQGLEFLIYFQGNSAPDKSGLPSDRFSAERTGGSVSTLTIQRTQQEDSAVYLCASSFTGRLNQPQHFGDGTRLSIL.

The chain couples TRBV27 to TRBJ1-2; 11 nucleotides agree with TRBD1. V lost 6 bases, J lost 2 bases, and 2 bases stayed unmatched. This CDR3 comprises 14 residues. From germline, CDR1 is MNHEY and CDR2 SMNVEV (reference sequence). CDR3 nucleotide sequence: TGTGCCAGCAGACGGACAGGGGGCAACTATGGCTACACCTTC. It translates to CASRRTGGNYGYTF.

This chain links TRBV29-1 with TRBJ2-7, with TRBD1 matching 7 bases. V lost 5 bases, J lost 7 bases, and 2 bases stayed unmatched. The CDR3 covers 10 residues. Germline loops: CDR1 SQVTM, CDR2 ANQGSEA. CDR3 in DNA: TGCAGCGTTACAGGGGAGGAGCAGTACTTC. It encodes CSVTGEEQYF.

The rearrangement links TRBV5-1 to TRBJ2-3, with 8 bases that match TRBD2. The CDR3 runs to 15 residues. From germline, CDR1 is SGHRS and CDR2 YFSETQ. V lost 1 base to trimming and J lost 2 bases; unmatched junction nucleotides: 3. The CDR3, as DNA: TGCGCCAGCAGCTTGACTAGCGGATTCACAGATACGCAGTATTTT. It translates to CASSLTSGFTDTQYF.

This clone was counted once. The chain joins TRBV28 to TRBJ1-1; 7 bases agree with TRBD1. V shed 3 bases and J 8 bases; nucleotides not matched to a gene: 9. The CDR3 covers 14 residues. CDR1 and CDR2 from the germline V gene are MDHEN and SYDVKM. Written as DNA, the CDR3 is TGTGCCAGCAGTTTGTTCAGACAGGGATGGGAAGCTTTCTTT. It specifies CASSLFRQGWEAFF. Filled out from reference TRBV28 and TRBJ1-1, the complete variable domain reads DVKVTQSSRYLVKRTGEKVFLECVQDMDHENMFWYRQDPGLGLRLIYFSYDVKMKEKGDIPEGYSVSREKKERFSLILESASTNQTSMYLCASSLFRQGWEAFFGQGTRLTVV.

The genes are TRBV2 and TRBJ1-4; D is uncertain. The V gene lost 2 bases and the J gene lost 0 bases, with 7 bases spanning the gap. This CDR3 has 15 residues. Germline V gene lookup returns CDR1 SNHLY and CDR2 FYNNEI. For the CDR3, the DNA is TGTGCCAGCAGTGAAAGACTCGCAACTAATGAAAAACTGTTTTTT. Translating gives CASSERLATNEKLFF.

The chain has TRBV9 and TRBJ2-7; possibly TRBD2 for D (5 bases). Trimming removed 0 bases at V and 3 bases at J, with 13 bases between. This CDR3 is 15 amino acids long. CDR1 is SGDLS, CDR2 YYNGEE, per germline. CDR3 DNA: TGTGCCAGCAGCGTAGATCCGTCGGGGAGCTACGAGCAGTACTTC. Encoded protein: CASSVDPSGSYEQYF.

The chain has TRBV6-1 and TRBJ2-2; D possibly corresponds to TRBD1 (7 bases). The CDR3 runs 14 residues. Trimming stripped 9 bases from V and 5 bases from J, with 16 bases between. Per the germline V gene, CDR1 is MNHNS and CDR2 is SASEGT. The CDR3 DNA reads as TGTGCCAGTAGAAGGCAGGGGGGAACCGGGGAGCTGTTTTTT. This gives the protein CASRRQGGTGELFF.